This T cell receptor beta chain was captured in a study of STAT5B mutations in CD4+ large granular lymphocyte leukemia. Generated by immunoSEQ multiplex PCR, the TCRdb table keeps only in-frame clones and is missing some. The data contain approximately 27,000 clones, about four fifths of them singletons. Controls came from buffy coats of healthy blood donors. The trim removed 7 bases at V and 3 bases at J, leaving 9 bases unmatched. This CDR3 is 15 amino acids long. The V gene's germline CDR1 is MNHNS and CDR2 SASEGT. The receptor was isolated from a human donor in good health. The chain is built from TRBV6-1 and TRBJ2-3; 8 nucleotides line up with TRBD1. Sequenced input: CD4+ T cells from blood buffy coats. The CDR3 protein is CASMQPGQVTDTQYF. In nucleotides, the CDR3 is TGTGCCAGCATGCAACCGGGACAGGTTACAGATACGCAGTATTTT.